This T cell receptor beta chain was recovered during a study of T cells in Graves' hyperthyroidism and ophthalmopathy. Study results and caveats: Using 13 V-J features, a model discriminated ophthalmopathy from stable hyperthyroidism.

Orbital computed tomography and thyroid ultrasound, together with serum TRAb and thyroxine and clinical symptoms, were used for diagnoses. The table lists this clonotype with many counts. The antigen is unknown. The CDR3 consists of 12 residues. Trimming removed 3 bases from V and 6 bases from J, with 9 bases in between. Germline V gene lookup returns CDR1 MDHEN and CDR2 SYDVKM. RNA transcripts provided the source from which TCR beta CDR3 regions were amplified. HTBI primers drove first-round RT-PCR of the TCR CDR3. MiXCR, run by TCRdb on the multiplex PCR reads, gives a single entry per CDR3 protein. Among roughly 700,000 distinct CDR3 sequences listed, about 15% were seen once.

The chain couples TRBV28 to TRBJ2-7; no reliable D call. Sequencing input: blood. The clonotype was recovered from a woman under 30 with Graves' hyperthyroidism. Here the CDR3 DNA reads TGTGCCAGCAGTTTCCACAGTGGCGAGCAGTACTTC. It codes for CASSFHSGEQYF.